Listed below are T cell receptor beta chains from one sample, sequenced in a study of blood T cell repertoires in COVID-19. Here immunoSEQ multiplex PCR was the method, and the copy in TCRdb shows in-frame clones only, minus some. The profile shows a few hundred thousand clones, about 89% of them singletons. The sequenced material came from peripheral blood. The receptors were gathered from a man aged 35-49 years with acute or convalescent COVID-19. CDR3s include the opening cysteine and the closing phenylalanine or tryptophan.

v_call: TRBV19; j_call: TRBJ1-2; cdr3_aa: CATQGARGYTF
v_call: TRBV27; j_call: TRBJ2-1; cdr3_aa: CASSFRQVNEQFF
v_call: TRBV3-1/TRBV3-2; j_call: TRBJ1-5; cdr3_aa: CASSQDRQPQHF
v_call: TRBV27; j_call: TRBJ2-7; cdr3_aa: CASSFTGQGRYYEQYF
v_call: TRBV7-3; j_call: TRBJ2-2; cdr3_aa: CASSLNAEELFF
v_call: TRBV2; j_call: TRBJ2-2; cdr3_aa: CASSETREVGELFF
v_call: TRBV19; j_call: TRBJ2-2; cdr3_aa: CASSGGSGTGELFF
v_call: TRBV9; j_call: TRBJ1-2; cdr3_aa: CASSANLVYTF
v_call: TRBV6-2/TRBV6-3; j_call: TRBJ1-1; cdr3_aa: CASSYIWTDMNTEAFF
v_call: TRBV2; j_call: TRBJ1-5; cdr3_aa: CASSGTGGTRGDQPQHF
v_call: TRBV10-3; j_call: TRBJ2-7; cdr3_aa: CAIGTSGESYEQYF
v_call: TRBV28; j_call: TRBJ1-1; cdr3_aa: CATGQGALRTEAFF
v_call: TRBV5-4; j_call: TRBJ1-2; cdr3_aa: CASSTRDRVVRNYGYTF
v_call: TRBV24-1; j_call: TRBJ2-1; cdr3_aa: CATSDLEGDEQFF
v_call: TRBV12-3/TRBV12-4; j_call: TRBJ1-1; cdr3_aa: CASSPGGATEAFF
v_call: TRBV11-3; j_call: TRBJ2-3; cdr3_aa: CASSLGAGVTTDTQYF
v_call: TRBV20-1; j_call: TRBJ2-5; cdr3_aa: CSASAPVEETQYF
v_call: TRBV7-8; j_call: TRBJ2-1; cdr3_aa: CASSLELAAGNEQFF
v_call: TRBV27; j_call: TRBJ2-5; cdr3_aa: CASSSWTGAQETQYF
v_call: TRBV7-9; j_call: TRBJ2-2; cdr3_aa: CASSRPDRTDTGELFF
v_call: TRBV3-1/TRBV3-2; j_call: TRBJ1-1; cdr3_aa: CASSPQGTLENTEAFF
v_call: TRBV18; j_call: TRBJ1-2; cdr3_aa: CASSSGTDFTYGYTF
v_call: TRBV7-3; j_call: TRBJ2-3; cdr3_aa: CASADGLSTDTQYF
v_call: TRBV5-1; j_call: TRBJ1-3; cdr3_aa: CASRPSTGGLLGNTIYF
v_call: TRBV6-5; j_call: TRBJ2-1; cdr3_aa: CASSYLAGSYNEQFF
v_call: TRBV5-1; j_call: TRBJ2-4; cdr3_aa: CASSLGSGNAVPYF
v_call: TRBV18; j_call: TRBJ2-7; cdr3_aa: CASSLGTGSYEQYF
v_call: TRBV4-2; j_call: TRBJ2-5; cdr3_aa: CATRSQETQYF
v_call: TRBV13; j_call: TRBJ1-3; cdr3_aa: CASIQGNSGNTIYF
v_call: TRBV18; j_call: TRBJ2-1; cdr3_aa: CASSPGLADYNEQFF
v_call: TRBV6-5; j_call: TRBJ2-7; cdr3_aa: CASTVGLVSYEQYF
v_call: TRBV19; j_call: TRBJ1-1; cdr3_aa: CASTLGQASNTEAFF
v_call: TRBV27; j_call: TRBJ1-5; cdr3_aa: CASSLFPSGNQPQHF
v_call: TRBV5-1; j_call: TRBJ1-5; cdr3_aa: CASSSRVGAQPQHF
v_call: TRBV4-3; j_call: TRBJ1-2; cdr3_aa: CASSQDSFNYGYTF
v_call: TRBV11-3; j_call: TRBJ2-1; cdr3_aa: CASSLGGARNEQFF
v_call: TRBV7-8; j_call: TRBJ2-7; cdr3_aa: CASSPDPGTGPFSEQYF
v_call: TRBV28; j_call: TRBJ1-2; cdr3_aa: CGTGDNYGYTF
v_call: TRBV28; j_call: TRBJ2-2; cdr3_aa: CASSPWQTGSRELFF
v_call: TRBV19; j_call: TRBJ1-1; cdr3_aa: CASSIEFGGFEAFF
v_call: TRBV5-1; j_call: TRBJ1-1; cdr3_aa: CASSYRGQGGGTEAFF
v_call: TRBV12-3/TRBV12-4; j_call: TRBJ1-2; cdr3_aa: CASSTANYGYTF
v_call: TRBV2; j_call: TRBJ1-2; cdr3_aa: CASSARYPGRGSGYGYTF
v_call: TRBV7-2; j_call: TRBJ1-5; cdr3_aa: CASSLGQSPYYSNQPQHF
v_call: TRBV5-4; j_call: TRBJ2-2; cdr3_aa: CASSPPPGFTGELFF
v_call: TRBV19; j_call: TRBJ1-5; cdr3_aa: CASSVWDRGFNQPQHF
v_call: TRBV29-1; j_call: TRBJ2-3; cdr3_aa: CSVESGSYSDTQYF
v_call: TRBV23-1; j_call: TRBJ2-1; cdr3_aa: CASSHAGTGGYNEQFF
v_call: TRBV7-6; j_call: TRBJ2-7; cdr3_aa: CASSLAVEHPYEQYF
v_call: TRBV15; j_call: TRBJ1-5; cdr3_aa: CATRNALGQNNQPQHF